This paragraph covers one TCR beta chain sequence. Its antigen is as yet unknown. The sample is drawn from a study of T cell repertoires in cytomegalovirus infection. Study details: TCR beta signatures that were public indicated CMV infection and matching HLA type.

TCRdb re-called the reads with MiXCR, one entry per CDR3 protein. The repertoire holds around 340,000 distinct CDR3 sequences, with 25% to 35% as singletons. V shed 3 bases and J shed 5 bases, with 10 bases lying between them. The CDR3 sequence is 13 residues long. Germline V lookup: CDR1 LNHNV, CDR2 YYDKDF (reference sequence). This TCR derives from a human donor in good health (CMV status not recorded). Some clones in this sample may be carry-over from other donors' samples. Specimen: cultured PBMCs, collected from culture after CMV antigen stimulation. The V gene is TRBV15, the J gene TRBJ1-2; perhaps TRBD1 as D (5 bases). The CDR3 DNA reads as TGTGCCACCAGCAGGCCCGGGACTTATGGCTACACCTTC. Residues: CATSRPGTYGYTF.